Below are 5 T cell receptor beta chains sequenced from a single sample in a study of OX40 agonist ivuxolimab in advanced cancers. Library preparation used the immunoSEQ multiplex PCR assay. The immuneACCESS repertoire file appears here via TCRdb, limited to in-frame rearrangements. These files lack a portion of the clones; in checked studies, under half of the deficit traces to unresolved V genes, and the cause of the others is not known. Here the sample has tens of thousands of clones; 87% occur a single time. Around 16% of the sample is held by the ten biggest clonotypes. Sequencing used CD4+ or CD8+ T cells sorted from blood, obtained in a trial of the OX40 agonist ivuxolimab. These receptors all come from an adult with an advanced solid tumor such as melanoma, head and neck, liver or kidney cancer.

The rearrangement uses TRBV9 and TRBJ2-6; the D gene is possibly TRBD1 (6 bases). The germline V gene has CDR1 SGDLS and CDR2 YYNGEE. Trimming cost V 0 bases and J 2 bases, with 6 bases left between them. The CDR3 length is 15 residues. The CDR3: CASSVGDTGANVLTF. CDR3 DNA: TGTGCCAGCAGCGTAGGGGACACTGGGGCCAACGTCCTGACTTTC. Filled out from reference TRBV9 and TRBJ2-6, the complete variable domain reads DSGVTQTPKHLITATGQRVTLRCSPRSGDLSVYWYQQSLDQGLQFLIQYYNGEERAKGNILERFSAQQFPDLHSELNLSSLELGDSALYFCASSVGDTGANVLTFGAGSRLTVL.

The rearrangement uses TRBV7-9 and TRBJ1-2, with a weak D call TRBD1 (6 bases). V was pared by 0 bases and J by 5 bases, with 7 bases between. This CDR3 is 13 amino acids long. Germline values: CDR1 SEHNR, CDR2 FQNEAQ (reference sequence). CDR3 region: CASSLATGYGYTF. The CDR3 DNA sequence: TGTGCCAGCAGCTTAGCCACAGGGTATGGCTACACCTTC.

The CDR3 nucleotides read TGTGCCAGCGGGTTGGAAGAGACCCAGTACTTC. It specifies CASGLEETQYF. V and J are TRBV6-6 and TRBJ2-5, with no clear D. This CDR3 is built from 11 residues. Germline V gene lookup returns CDR1 MNHNY and CDR2 SVGAGI (reference sequence). V was cut by 8 bases and J by 3 bases, with 7 bases left in between.

This chain links TRBV19 with TRBJ1-5, with TRBD1 as a possible D gene (5 bases). Germline CDR1 and CDR2: LNHDA and SQIVND (reference sequence). The CDR3 loop spans 15 amino acids. Trimming left V 5 bases short and J 2 bases short, with 13 bases between. CDR3 coding DNA: TGTGCCAGTAGTGTGAATAAAGGGGGCAATCAGCCCCAGCATTTT. It encodes CASSVNKGGNQPQHF.

The V and J genes are TRBV13 and TRBJ2-1, with TRBD2 matching over 14 bases. Germline assignment: CDR1 PRHDT and CDR2 FYEKMQ (reference sequence). The CDR3 is 17 amino acids. V was clipped by 1 base and J by 6 bases; unmatched bases: 5. The CDR3 loop is CASSLEGLAGDSNEQFF. The CDR3 DNA reads TGTGCCAGCAGCTTAGAGGGACTAGCGGGAGATTCCAATGAGCAGTTCTTC. Supplemented by reference TRBV13 and TRBJ2-1, the full variable domain reads AAGVIQSPRHLIKEKRETATLKCYPIPRHDTVYWYQQGPGQDPQFLISFYEKMQSDKGSIPDRFSAQQFSDYHSELNMSSLELGDSALYFCASSLEGLAGDSNEQFFGPGTRLTVL.